The entry that follows covers one T cell receptor (beta chain) sequence. Authors' processing steps: Estimation of nucleated cell counts was performed using reference gene primer amplification. Assay: immunoSEQ multiplex PCR; the TCRdb copy retains only in-frame clones and omits some. V, J and clone size derive from that table, while D and trimming were established from the DNA sequence. The sample has 80,000 to 100,000 clones; 90% are singletons. This entry is derived from a study of blood T cell repertoires in COVID-19. Study summary: Collection of acute and convalescent COVID-19 samples took place in the United States, Italy and Spain. The cDNA or gDNA used as material had been derived from T cells, B-cell-depleted T cells, or PBMCs.

J lost 2 bases, V lost 6 bases, and 5 bases had no gene match. CDR3 length: 14 amino acids. Germline V lookup: CDR1 LNHDA, CDR2 SQIVND (reference sequence). This clonotype was obtained from a human donor with active COVID-19. The donor label of this sample is uncertain. The sequencing sample was made of peripheral blood. The chain recombines TRBV19 with TRBJ2-3; 7 nucleotides align to TRBD2. The CDR3 DNA reads TGTGCCAGTAGCTGGGGGGGACTCACAGATACGCAGTATTTT. Its protein product is CASSWGGLTDTQYF. The full variable domain, rest sourced from reference TRBV19 and TRBJ2-3, is DGGITQSPKYLFRKEGQNVTLSCEQNLNHDAMYWYRQDPGQGLRLIYYSQIVNDFQKGDIAEGYSVSREKKESFPLTVTSAQKNPTAFYLCASSWGGLTDTQYFGPGTRLTVL.